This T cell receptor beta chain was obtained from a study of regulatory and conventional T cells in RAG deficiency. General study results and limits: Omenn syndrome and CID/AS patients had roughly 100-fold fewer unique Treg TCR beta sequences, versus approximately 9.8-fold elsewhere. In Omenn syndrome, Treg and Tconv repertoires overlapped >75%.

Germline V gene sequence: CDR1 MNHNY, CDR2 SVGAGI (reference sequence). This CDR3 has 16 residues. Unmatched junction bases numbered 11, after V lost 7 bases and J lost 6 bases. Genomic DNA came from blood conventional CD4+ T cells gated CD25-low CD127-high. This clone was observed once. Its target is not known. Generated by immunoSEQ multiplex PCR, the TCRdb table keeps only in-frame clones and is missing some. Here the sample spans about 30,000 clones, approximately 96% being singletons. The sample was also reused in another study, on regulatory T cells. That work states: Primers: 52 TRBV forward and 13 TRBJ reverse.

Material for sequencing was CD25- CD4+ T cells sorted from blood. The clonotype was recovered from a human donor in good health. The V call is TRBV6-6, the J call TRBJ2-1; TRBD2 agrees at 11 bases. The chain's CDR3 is CASTKAASGRINEQFF. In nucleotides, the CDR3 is TGTGCCAGCACAAAGGCGGCTAGCGGGAGGATCAATGAGCAGTTCTTC.